This TCR beta chain comes out of a study of cytomegalovirus exposure and HLA in healthy donors. Study-level points and caveats: Beyond CMV serostatus, there was no information to go on about immune exposure. In vitro data verified three CMV-associated chains as specific for CMV antigens. It was reported that TCR beta sequences correctly inferred the HLA-A and HLA-B alleles for most subjects. Analysis was carried out at a later point, and it linked a missense DCLRE1C variant to TCR beta V- and J-gene trimming.

The ends lost 4 bases at V and 1 base at J; junction bases unmatched: 18. This CDR3 region has 20 residues. CDR1 and CDR2 (germline): MNHEY, SMNVEV (reference sequence). Both 60 Vbeta primers and 13 Jbeta primers went into the PCR. Profiled with immunoSEQ multiplex PCR; TCRdb holds only in-frame clones, not every one. Here the sample spans 100,000 to 150,000 clones, around 76% being singletons. About this clone itself: Antigen: not known.

This sequence originates from a woman aged 45-65 years in good health and CMV-seronegative. The sample comprised PBMCs. The chain links TRBV27 to TRBJ2-7, with 11 bases lining up with TRBD2. The CDR3 spells CASSSRTGVRLAGGSYEQYF. For the CDR3, the DNA is TGTGCCAGCAGTTCCAGGACAGGGGTGAGGTTAGCGGGAGGGTCCTACGAGCAGTACTTC.